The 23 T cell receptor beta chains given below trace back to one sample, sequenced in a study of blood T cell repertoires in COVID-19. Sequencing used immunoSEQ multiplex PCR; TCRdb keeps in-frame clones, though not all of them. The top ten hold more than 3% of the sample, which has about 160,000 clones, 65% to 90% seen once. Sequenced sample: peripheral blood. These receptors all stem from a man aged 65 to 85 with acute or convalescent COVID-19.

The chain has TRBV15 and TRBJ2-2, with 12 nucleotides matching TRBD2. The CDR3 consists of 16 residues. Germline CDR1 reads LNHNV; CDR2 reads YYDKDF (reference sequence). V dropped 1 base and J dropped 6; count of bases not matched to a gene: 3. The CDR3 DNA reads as TGTGCCACCAGCAGAGGGACTAGCGGGACCCCCGGGGAGCTGTTTTTT. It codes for CATSRGTSGTPGELFF.

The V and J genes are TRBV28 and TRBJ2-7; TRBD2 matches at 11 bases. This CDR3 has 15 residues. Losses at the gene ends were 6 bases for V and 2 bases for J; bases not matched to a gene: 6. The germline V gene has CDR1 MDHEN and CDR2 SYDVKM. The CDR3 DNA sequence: TGTGCCAGCAGCCCCAGGGGACTAGCGGCCTACGAGCAGTACTTC. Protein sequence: CASSPRGLAAYEQYF.

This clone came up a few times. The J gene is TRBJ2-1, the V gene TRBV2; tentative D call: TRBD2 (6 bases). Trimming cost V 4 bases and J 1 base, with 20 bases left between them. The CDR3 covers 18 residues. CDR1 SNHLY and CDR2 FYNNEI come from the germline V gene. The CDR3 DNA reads TGTGCCAGCAGTGCGGGGACTCTAGTTCCCGAATCCTACAATGAGCAGTTCTTC. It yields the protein CASSAGTLVPESYNEQFF.

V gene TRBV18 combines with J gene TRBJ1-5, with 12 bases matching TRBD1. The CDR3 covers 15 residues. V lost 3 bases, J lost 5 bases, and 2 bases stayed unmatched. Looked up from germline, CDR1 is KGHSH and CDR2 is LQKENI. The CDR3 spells CASSPGTGGDQPQHF. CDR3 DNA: TGTGCCAGCTCACCCGGGACAGGGGGCGATCAGCCCCAGCATTTT.

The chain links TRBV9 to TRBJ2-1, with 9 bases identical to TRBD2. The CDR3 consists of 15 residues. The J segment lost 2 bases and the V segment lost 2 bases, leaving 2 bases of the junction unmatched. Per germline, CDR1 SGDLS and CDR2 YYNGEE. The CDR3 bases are TGTGCCAGCAGCGTGACTAGCGGAACCTACAATGAGCAGTTCTTC. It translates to CASSVTSGTYNEQFF.

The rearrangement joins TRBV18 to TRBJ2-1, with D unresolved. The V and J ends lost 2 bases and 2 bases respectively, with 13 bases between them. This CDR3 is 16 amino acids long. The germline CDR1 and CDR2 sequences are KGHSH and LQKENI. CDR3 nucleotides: TGTGCCAGCTCACCAGATGCTCAGCAGGCCTACAATGAGCAGTTCTTC. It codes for CASSPDAQQAYNEQFF.

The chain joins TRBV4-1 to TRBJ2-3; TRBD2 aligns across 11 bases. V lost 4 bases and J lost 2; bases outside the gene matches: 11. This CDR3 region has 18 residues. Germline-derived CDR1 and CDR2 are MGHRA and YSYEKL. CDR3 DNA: TGCGCCAGCAGCCCCCGGACTAGCGGGCTGCTTTACACAGATACGCAGTATTTT. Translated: CASSPRTSGLLYTDTQYF.

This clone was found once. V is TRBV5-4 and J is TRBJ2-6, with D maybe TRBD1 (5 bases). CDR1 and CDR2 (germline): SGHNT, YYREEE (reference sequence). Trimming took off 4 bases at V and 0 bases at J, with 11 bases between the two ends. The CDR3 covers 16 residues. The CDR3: CASSAYRSSGANVLTF. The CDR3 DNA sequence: TGTGCCAGCAGCGCCTACAGGAGCTCTGGGGCCAACGTCCTGACTTTC. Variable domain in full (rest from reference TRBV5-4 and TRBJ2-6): ETGVTQSPTHLIKTRGQQVTLRCSSQSGHNTVSWYQQALGQGPQFIFQYYREEENGRGNFPPRFSGLQFPNYSSELNVNALELDDSALYLCASSAYRSSGANVLTFGAGSRLTVL.

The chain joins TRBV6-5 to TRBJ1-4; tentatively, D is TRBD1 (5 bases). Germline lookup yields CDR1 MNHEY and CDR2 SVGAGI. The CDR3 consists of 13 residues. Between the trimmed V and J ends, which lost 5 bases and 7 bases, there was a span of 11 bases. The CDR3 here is CASSPRGGEKLFF. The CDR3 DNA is TGTGCCAGCAGTCCCCGGGGGGGTGAAAAACTGTTTTTT.

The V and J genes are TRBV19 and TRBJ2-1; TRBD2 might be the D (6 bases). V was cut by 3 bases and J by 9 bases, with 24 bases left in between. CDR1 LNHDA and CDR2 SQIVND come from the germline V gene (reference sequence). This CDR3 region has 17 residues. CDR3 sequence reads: CASSISPRGGMGGEQFF. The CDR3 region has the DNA TGTGCCAGTAGTATTTCTCCCCGTGGCGGGATGGGCGGTGAGCAGTTCTTC. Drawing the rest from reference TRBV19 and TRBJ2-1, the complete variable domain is DGGITQSPKYLFRKEGQNVTLSCEQNLNHDAMYWYRQDPGQGLRLIYYSQIVNDFQKGDIAEGYSVSREKKESFPLTVTSAQKNPTAFYLCASSISPRGGMGGEQFFGPGTRLTVL.

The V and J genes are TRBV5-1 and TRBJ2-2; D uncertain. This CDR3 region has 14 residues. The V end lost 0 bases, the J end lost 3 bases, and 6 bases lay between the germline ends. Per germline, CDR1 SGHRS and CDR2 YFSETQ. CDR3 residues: CASSLESHTGELFF. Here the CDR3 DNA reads TGCGCCAGCAGCTTGGAAAGCCACACCGGGGAGCTGTTTTTT. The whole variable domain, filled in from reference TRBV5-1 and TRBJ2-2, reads KAGVTQTPRYLIKTRGQQVTLSCSPISGHRSVSWYQQTPGQGLQFLFEYFSETQRNKGNFPGRFSGRQFSNSRSEMNVSTLELGDSALYLCASSLESHTGELFFGEGSRLTVL.

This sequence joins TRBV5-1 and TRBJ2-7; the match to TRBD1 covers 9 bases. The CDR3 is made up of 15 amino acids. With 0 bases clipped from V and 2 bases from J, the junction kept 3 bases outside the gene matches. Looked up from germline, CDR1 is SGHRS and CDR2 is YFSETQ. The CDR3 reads CASSLGQGVTYEQYF. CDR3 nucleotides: TGCGCCAGCAGCTTGGGACAGGGGGTGACCTACGAGCAGTACTTC. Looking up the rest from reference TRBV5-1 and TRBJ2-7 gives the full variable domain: KAGVTQTPRYLIKTRGQQVTLSCSPISGHRSVSWYQQTPGQGLQFLFEYFSETQRNKGNFPGRFSGRQFSNSRSEMNVSTLELGDSALYLCASSLGQGVTYEQYFGPGTRLTVT.

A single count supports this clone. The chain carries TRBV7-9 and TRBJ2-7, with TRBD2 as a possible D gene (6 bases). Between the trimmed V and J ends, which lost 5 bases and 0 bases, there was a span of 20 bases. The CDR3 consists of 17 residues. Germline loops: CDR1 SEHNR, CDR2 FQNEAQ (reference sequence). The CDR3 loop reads CASSAQGLPSPSYEQYF. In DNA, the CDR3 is TGTGCCAGCAGCGCCCAGGGACTCCCGAGTCCCTCCTACGAGCAGTACTTC.

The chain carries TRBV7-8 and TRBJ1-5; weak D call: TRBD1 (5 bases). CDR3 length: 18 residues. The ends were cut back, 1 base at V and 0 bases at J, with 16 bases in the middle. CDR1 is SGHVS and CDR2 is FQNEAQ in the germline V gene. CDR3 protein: CASSLDFEQADSNQPQHF. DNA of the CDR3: TGTGCCAGCAGCTTAGATTTTGAACAGGCAGATAGCAATCAGCCCCAGCATTTT.

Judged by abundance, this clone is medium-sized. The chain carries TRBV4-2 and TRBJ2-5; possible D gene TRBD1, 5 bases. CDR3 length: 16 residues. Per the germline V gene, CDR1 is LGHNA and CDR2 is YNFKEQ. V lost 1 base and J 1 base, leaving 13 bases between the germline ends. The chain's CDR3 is CASSQGPPGSQETQYF. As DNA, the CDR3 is TGTGCCAGCAGCCAAGGGCCACCAGGGTCCCAAGAGACCCAGTACTTC.

The CDR3 here is CSVAETGVEQFF. The CDR3 DNA reads as TGCAGCGTTGCGGAGACGGGAGTTGAGCAGTTCTTC. The rearrangement links TRBV29-1 to TRBJ2-1, with a possible D match to TRBD2 (6 bases). Trimming shortened V by 4 bases and J by 9 bases, and 13 bases separated the two germline ends. The CDR3 is 12 residues long. Per the germline V gene, CDR1 is SQVTM and CDR2 is ANQGSEA.

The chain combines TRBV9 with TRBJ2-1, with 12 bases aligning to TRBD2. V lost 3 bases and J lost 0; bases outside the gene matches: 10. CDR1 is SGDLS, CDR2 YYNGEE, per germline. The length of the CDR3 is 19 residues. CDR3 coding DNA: TGTGCCAGCAGCGCCTCACTAGCGGGAGGTCCGAGCTCCTACAATGAGCAGTTCTTC. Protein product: CASSASLAGGPSSYNEQFF.

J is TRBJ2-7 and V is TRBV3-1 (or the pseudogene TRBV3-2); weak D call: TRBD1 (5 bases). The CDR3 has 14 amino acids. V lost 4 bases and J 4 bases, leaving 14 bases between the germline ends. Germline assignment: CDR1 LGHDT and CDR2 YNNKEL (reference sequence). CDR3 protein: CASSLTWTTYEQYF. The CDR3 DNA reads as TGTGCCAGCAGCCTGACCTGGACAACTTACGAGCAGTACTTC.

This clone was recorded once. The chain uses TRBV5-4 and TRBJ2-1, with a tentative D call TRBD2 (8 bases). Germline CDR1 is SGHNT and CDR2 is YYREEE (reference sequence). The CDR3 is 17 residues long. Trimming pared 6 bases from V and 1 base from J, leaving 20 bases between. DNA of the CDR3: TGTGCCAGCACCCGACAGGGCGGGAGGACTTCCTACAATGAGCAGTTCTTC. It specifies CASTRQGGRTSYNEQFF. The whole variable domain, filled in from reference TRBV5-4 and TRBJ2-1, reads ETGVTQSPTHLIKTRGQQVTLRCSSQSGHNTVSWYQQALGQGPQFIFQYYREEENGRGNFPPRFSGLQFPNYSSELNVNALELDDSALYLCASTRQGGRTSYNEQFFGPGTRLTVL.

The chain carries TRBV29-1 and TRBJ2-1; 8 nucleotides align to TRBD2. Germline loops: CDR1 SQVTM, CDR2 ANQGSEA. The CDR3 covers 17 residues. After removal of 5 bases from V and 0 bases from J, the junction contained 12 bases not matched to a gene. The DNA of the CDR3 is TGCAGCGTTTCGCCGGGAGGGAGGAGAAGCTCCTACAATGAGCAGTTCTTC. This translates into CSVSPGGRRSSYNEQFF.

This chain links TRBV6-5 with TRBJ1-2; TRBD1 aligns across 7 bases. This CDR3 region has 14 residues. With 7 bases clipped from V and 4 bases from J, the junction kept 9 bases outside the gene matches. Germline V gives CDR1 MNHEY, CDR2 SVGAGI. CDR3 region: CASTSTGAGYGYTF. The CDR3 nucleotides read TGTGCCAGCACCTCAACAGGGGCGGGCTATGGCTACACCTTC.

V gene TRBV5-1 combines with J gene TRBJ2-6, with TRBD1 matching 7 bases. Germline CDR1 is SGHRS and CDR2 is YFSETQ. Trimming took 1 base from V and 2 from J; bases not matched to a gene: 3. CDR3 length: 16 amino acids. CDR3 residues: CASSLQGGTGANVLTF. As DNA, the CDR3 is TGCGCCAGCAGCTTGCAAGGGGGCACTGGGGCCAACGTCCTGACTTTC.

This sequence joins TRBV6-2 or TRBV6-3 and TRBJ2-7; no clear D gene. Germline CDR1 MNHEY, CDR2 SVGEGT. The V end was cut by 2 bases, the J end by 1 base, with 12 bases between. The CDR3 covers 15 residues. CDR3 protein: CASSYPTRTSYEQYF. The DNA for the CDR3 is TGTGCCAGCAGTTACCCGACACGTACGTCCTACGAGCAGTACTTC.